The T cell receptor (beta chain) under discussion was sequenced for a study of blood T cell repertoires in COVID-19. Study details: COVID-19 samples from acute and convalescent phases originated in the United States, Italy and Spain. PBMCs, B-cell-depleted T cells, or T cells provided the cDNA or gDNA that made up the material.

Repertoires were generated with immunoSEQ multiplex PCR, while TCRdb's copy carries only in-frame clones and drops some. The sample yields about 200,000 clones, around 87% seen once. Germline-derived CDR1 and CDR2 are MNHEY and SMNVEV (reference sequence). Trimming left V 0 bases short and J 1 base short, with 11 bases between. This CDR3 contains 16 residues. The origin of this receptor is a man aged 55-75 years with acute or convalescent COVID-19. The chain couples TRBV27 to TRBJ2-3; D perhaps matches TRBD2 (5 bases). The material sequenced was peripheral blood. The CDR3 sequence: CASSLSYRRGTDTQYF. The DNA for the CDR3 is TGTGCCAGCAGTTTATCCTATCGGCGGGGCACAGATACGCAGTATTTT.